This passage covers 10 T cell receptor beta chains from one sample sequenced in a study of T cell repertoires in cytomegalovirus infection. Antigen specificity for these receptors is unknown. One entry per CDR3 protein results from TCRdb running MiXCR on the reads. The repertoire holds approximately 70,000 distinct CDR3 sequences, with roughly 20% as singletons. This specimen consisted of CD8+ T cells from cultured PBMCs, obtained from culture after CMV antigen stimulation. These receptors all stem from a human donor in good health (CMV status not recorded). Some clones in this sample may be carry-over from other donors' samples.

V usage is TRBV12-3 or TRBV12-4 and J usage is TRBJ2-7; TRBD2 matches 9 bases. J lost 0 bases, V lost 3 bases, and 3 bases had no gene match. This CDR3 spans 15 amino acids. This CDR3 reads CASSLASGDSYEQYF. Here the CDR3 DNA reads TGTGCCAGCAGTTTGGCTAGCGGGGACTCCTACGAGCAGTACTTC.

The rearrangement links TRBV4-3 to TRBJ2-7; D remains ambiguous. This CDR3 comprises 15 residues. CDR1 LGHNA and CDR2 YSLEER come from the germline V gene. V was clipped by 3 bases and J by 2 bases, with 14 bases between them. CDR3 sequence: CASSQSSGPTYEQYF. In DNA, the CDR3 is TGCGCCAGCAGCCAGTCATCCGGACCCACCTACGAGCAGTACTTC.

V is TRBV6-6 and J is TRBJ1-6; 7 positions agree with TRBD1. The germline V gene encodes CDR1 MNHNY and CDR2 SVGAGI (reference sequence). Trimming removed 2 bases from V and 7 bases from J; junction bases left unmatched: 5. This CDR3 spans 15 amino acids. CDR3: CASSYLGTENSPLHF. CDR3 in DNA: TGTGCCAGCAGTTACCTAGGGACAGAAAATTCACCCCTCCACTTT.

This clonotype was recorded a few times. One end of the junction fails to match germline, which may point to a read error. The rearrangement uses TRBV6-1 and TRBJ2-7; weak D call: TRBD1 (6 bases). Germline-derived CDR1 and CDR2 are MNHNS and SASEGT. The CDR3 sequence is 15 residues long. CDR3 in DNA: TGTACCAGCAGTCCAGGGGTTCTCCAGCACTACGAGCAGTACTTC. Translating gives CTSSPGVLQHYEQYF.

CDR3 bases: TGCGCCAGCAGCCAAGGAAGGGGGGTCATTAATGGAAATGAGCAGTTCTTC. Translated, it gives CASSQGRGVINGNEQFF. The chain recombines TRBV4-3 with TRBJ2-1; D tentatively fits TRBD1 or TRBD2 (6 bases each). V was cut by 1 base and J by 7 bases, with 20 bases left in between. The CDR3 consists of 17 residues. The germline V gene encodes CDR1 LGHNA and CDR2 YSLEER.

V is TRBV30 and J is TRBJ1-1; D gene unclear. There are 13 residues in the CDR3. The germline V gene has CDR1 GTSNPN and CDR2 SVGIG (reference sequence). Trimming pared 0 bases from V and 0 bases from J, leaving 5 bases between. CDR3 nucleotides: TGTGCCTGGAGTGTCTCTTTGAACACTGAAGCTTTCTTT. It codes for CAWSVSLNTEAFF.

This rearrangement joins TRBV10-3 to TRBJ1-5; weak D call: TRBD1 (5 bases). There are 13 residues in the CDR3. In germline, CDR1 is ENHRY, CDR2 SYGVKD. V was cut by 6 bases and J by 1 base, with 7 bases left in between. The CDR3 here is CAISQGSNQPQHF. The CDR3 bases are TGTGCCATCAGCCAGGGCAGCAATCAGCCCCAGCATTTT.

This clonotype occurred a few times. The chain links TRBV12-3 or TRBV12-4 to TRBJ2-7, with 7 bases fitting TRBD2. This CDR3 has 20 amino acids. V shed 1 base, J shed 7 bases, and the junction held 25 bases outside the gene matches. CDR3 in DNA: TGTGCCAGCAGTTTAGTTCAGCGGGGACCCCTCCCGACAAGACTTGGGGAGCAGTACTTC. It encodes CASSLVQRGPLPTRLGEQYF.

This clonotype has a handful of counts. V gene TRBV12-3 or TRBV12-4 combines with J gene TRBJ2-2; 11 positions match TRBD1. Losses at the gene ends were 5 bases for V and 1 base for J; bases not matched to a gene: 9. This CDR3 comprises 18 residues. The CDR3 is CASSPGTGGFGNTGELFF. The CDR3 nucleotides are TGTGCCAGCAGTCCCGGGACAGGGGGGTTCGGGAACACCGGGGAGCTGTTTTTT.

The V and J genes are TRBV2 and TRBJ2-1; TRBD2 matches at 7 bases. This CDR3 contains 14 residues. V was clipped by 4 bases and J by 8 bases; unmatched bases: 8. CDR1 is SNHLY and CDR2 is FYNNEI in the germline V gene. CDR3 amino acids: CASSVTLAAHEQFF. The CDR3 bases are TGTGCCAGCAGTGTAACCCTAGCGGCCCATGAGCAGTTCTTC. Supplemented by reference TRBV2 and TRBJ2-1, the full variable domain reads EPEVTQTPSHQVTQMGQEVILRCVPISNHLYFYWYRQILGQKVEFLVSFYNNEISEKSEIFDDQFSVERPDGSNFTLKIRSTKLEDSAMYFCASSVTLAAHEQFFGPGTRLTVL.